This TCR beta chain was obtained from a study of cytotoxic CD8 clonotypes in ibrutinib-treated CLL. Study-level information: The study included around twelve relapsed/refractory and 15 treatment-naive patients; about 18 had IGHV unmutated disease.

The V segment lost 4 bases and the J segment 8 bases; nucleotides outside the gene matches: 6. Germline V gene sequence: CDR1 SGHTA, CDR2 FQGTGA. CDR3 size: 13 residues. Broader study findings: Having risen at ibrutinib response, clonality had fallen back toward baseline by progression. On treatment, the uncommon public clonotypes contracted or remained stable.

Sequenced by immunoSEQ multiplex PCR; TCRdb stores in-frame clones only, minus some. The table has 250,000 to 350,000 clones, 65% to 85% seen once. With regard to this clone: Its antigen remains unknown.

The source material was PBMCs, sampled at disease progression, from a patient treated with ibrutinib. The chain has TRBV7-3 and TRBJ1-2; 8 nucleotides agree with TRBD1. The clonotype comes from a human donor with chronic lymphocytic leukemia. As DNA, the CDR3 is TGTGCCAGCAGCTCGACAGGGGCCGCGGGCTACACCTTC. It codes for CASSSTGAAGYTF.